The 12 T cell receptor beta chains below were found in one sample sequenced in a study of CD8 T cells in Susac syndrome. RNA totalling about 0.45 to 1 ug underwent reverse transcription with random hexamers. MiXCR, run by TCRdb on the immunoSEQ multiplex PCR reads, gives a single entry per CDR3 protein. This table holds some 200,000 distinct CDR3 sequences, about 95% found once. Input material: CD4+ T cells from PBMCs. All receptors come from a human donor with multiple sclerosis.

The J gene is TRBJ2-7, the V gene TRBV24-1, with TRBD2 matching over 14 bases. In germline, CDR1 is KGHDR, CDR2 SFDVKD. The trim removed 1 base at V and 2 bases at J, leaving 6 bases unmatched. The CDR3 is made up of 18 amino acids. CDR3 residues: CATSDFNGLAGGPYEQYF. CDR3 DNA sequence: TGTGCCACCAGTGATTTTAATGGACTAGCGGGAGGCCCCTACGAGCAGTACTTC.

This clonotype was observed once. CDR3 amino acids: CASSLVLGTSGGFTQYF. CDR3 DNA sequence: TGTGCCAGCAGCTTAGTTCTCGGGACTAGCGGGGGGTTTACGCAGTATTTT. J is TRBJ2-3 and V is TRBV7-8; the match to TRBD2 covers 15 bases. The CDR3 consists of 17 residues. Germline V gives CDR1 SGHVS, CDR2 FQNEAQ. J lost 8 bases, V lost 1 base, and 7 bases had no gene match.

The chain is built from TRBV7-3 and TRBJ2-1; 9 nucleotides agree with TRBD1. The CDR3 extends over 16 amino acids. Germline CDR1 and CDR2: SGHTA and FQGTGA. The trim removed 5 bases at V and 6 bases at J, leaving 11 bases unmatched. The CDR3 bases are TGTGCCAGCAGCCCGTGGGGGACAGGGCTCTCCAATGAGCAGTTCTTC. This encodes CASSPWGTGLSNEQFF.

The J gene is TRBJ2-5, the V gene TRBV7-9; 8 bases are a match to TRBD1. Germline lookup yields CDR1 SEHNR and CDR2 FQNEAQ (reference sequence). With 3 bases clipped from V and 3 bases from J, the junction kept 3 bases outside the gene matches. The CDR3 sequence is 14 residues long. The CDR3 protein is CASSFPGQEETQYF. CDR3 nucleotide sequence: TGTGCCAGCAGCTTCCCGGGACAGGAAGAGACCCAGTACTTC.

V usage is TRBV23-1 and J usage is TRBJ2-6; no firm D call. TRBV23-1 counts as an open reading frame of uncertain function. CDR3 length: 15 amino acids. V was shortened by 8 bases and J by 0 bases, with 11 bases between the two germline ends. The CDR3 region has the DNA TGCGCCAGCGACCCCCACTGCTCTGGGGCCAACGTCCTGACTTTC. Translated: CASDPHCSGANVLTF.

J is TRBJ2-3 and V is TRBV7-9, with D uncertain. Trimming stripped 8 bases from V and 6 bases from J, with 12 bases between. Germline V lookup: CDR1 SEHNR, CDR2 FQNEAQ (reference sequence). The length of the CDR3 is 12 residues. The CDR3 region has the DNA TGTGCCAGCGCCGTGCGTGGCGATACGCAGTATTTT. Translating gives CASAVRGDTQYF.

This chain links TRBV27 with TRBJ1-6, with D possibly TRBD1 on 5 matching bases. From germline, CDR1 is MNHEY and CDR2 SMNVEV (reference sequence). V shed 6 bases and J shed 9 bases, with 15 bases lying between them. This CDR3 is built from 14 residues. In DNA form, the CDR3 reads TGTGCCAGCAGCCCCCACGGGGGGAGTTCACCCCTCCACTTT. It specifies CASSPHGGSSPLHF.

The chain carries TRBV7-9 and TRBJ2-3, with 9 bases fitting TRBD2. Trimming took 5 bases from V and 7 from J; bases not matched to a gene: 13. Germline values: CDR1 SEHNR, CDR2 FQNEAQ (reference sequence). This CDR3 contains 16 residues. The CDR3 sequence: CASSPLGRGGLYTQYF. The CDR3 nucleotides are TGTGCCAGCAGCCCACTCGGGCGGGGGGGCCTGTATACGCAGTATTTT.

V gene TRBV20-1 combines with J gene TRBJ1-1; the D is unclear. The CDR3 contains 11 residues. Germline CDR1 reads DFQATT; CDR2 reads SNEGSKA (reference sequence). The germline V and J ends were trimmed by 3 bases and 9 bases, with 11 bases remaining between them. The CDR3 DNA reads as TGCAGTGCTAGGGGCGGGATTCAAGCTTTCTTT. Translation gives CSARGGIQAFF.

The chain has TRBV7-9 and TRBJ2-3; D remains ambiguous. CDR1 is SEHNR and CDR2 is FQNEAQ in the germline V gene (reference sequence). V was cut by 3 bases and J by 4 bases, with 5 bases left in between. This CDR3 is 12 amino acids long. CDR3 in DNA: TGTGCCAGCAGCTTCACTTCAGATACGCAGTATTTT. Translating gives CASSFTSDTQYF.

V gene TRBV20-1 combines with J gene TRBJ1-2; the D is unclear. The germline V gene has CDR1 DFQATT and CDR2 SNEGSKA (reference sequence). Trimming pared 1 base from V and 5 bases from J, leaving 17 bases between. This CDR3 has 15 residues. Here the CDR3 reads CSARAHPGVDYGYTF. The CDR3 DNA reads TGCAGTGCTAGAGCCCATCCCGGGGTGGATTATGGCTACACCTTC.

This chain links TRBV11-3 with TRBJ1-2; TRBD1 matches at 7 bases. Trimming at V came to 4 bases and at J to 0 bases, leaving 8 bases not matched to a gene. Per germline, CDR1 SGHNT and CDR2 YENEEA. This CDR3 has 16 amino acids. The CDR3 sequence: CASSSAGTAANYGYTF. For the CDR3, the DNA is TGTGCCAGCAGCTCAGCCGGGACAGCAGCTAACTATGGCTACACCTTC.